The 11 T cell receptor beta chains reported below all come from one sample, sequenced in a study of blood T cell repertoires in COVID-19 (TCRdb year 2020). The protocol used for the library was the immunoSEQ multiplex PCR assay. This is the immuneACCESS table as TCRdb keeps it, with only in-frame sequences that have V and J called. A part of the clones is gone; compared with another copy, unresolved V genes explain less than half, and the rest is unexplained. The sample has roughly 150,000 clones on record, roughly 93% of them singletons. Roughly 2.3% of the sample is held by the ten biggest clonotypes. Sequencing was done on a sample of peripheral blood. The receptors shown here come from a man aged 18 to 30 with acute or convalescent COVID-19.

CDR3 DNA: TGTGCCACCAGTGATCCAGGGCCAGGACGGCAGTTCTTC. Translated, it gives CATSDPGPGRQFF. The chain combines TRBV24-1 with TRBJ2-1, with D perhaps TRBD1 (5 bases). The V gene's germline CDR1 is KGHDR and CDR2 SFDVKD. The V end lost 3 bases, the J end lost 12 bases, and 14 bases lay between the germline ends. This CDR3 is 13 amino acids long.

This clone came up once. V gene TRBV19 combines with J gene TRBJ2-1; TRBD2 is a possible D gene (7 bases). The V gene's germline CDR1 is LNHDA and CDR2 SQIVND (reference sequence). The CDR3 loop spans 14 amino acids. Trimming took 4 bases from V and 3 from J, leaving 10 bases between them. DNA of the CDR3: TGTGCCAGTAGTAAGGGGGGGAGCTACAATGAGCAGTTCTTC. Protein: CASSKGGSYNEQFF.

CDR3 in DNA: TGCGCCAGCAGCTCCTTAGCGGGAGGGCCCCCTAGCACAGATACGCAGTATTTT. It is translated as CASSSLAGGPPSTDTQYF. V is TRBV5-1 and J is TRBJ2-3, with 11 positions matching TRBD2. This CDR3 region has 18 residues. Germline assignment: CDR1 SGHRS and CDR2 YFSETQ. The V gene end was trimmed by 3 bases and the J gene end by 0 bases; junction bases not matched to a gene: 9. The variable domain in full, completed from reference TRBV5-1 and TRBJ2-3, reads KAGVTQTPRYLIKTRGQQVTLSCSPISGHRSVSWYQQTPGQGLQFLFEYFSETQRNKGNFPGRFSGRQFSNSRSEMNVSTLELGDSALYLCASSSLAGGPPSTDTQYFGPGTRLTVL.

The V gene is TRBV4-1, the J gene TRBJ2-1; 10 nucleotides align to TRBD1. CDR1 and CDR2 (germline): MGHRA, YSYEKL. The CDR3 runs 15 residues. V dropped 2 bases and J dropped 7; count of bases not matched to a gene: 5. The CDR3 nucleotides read TGCGCCAGCAGCCAACCGGGACAGGGGCTAAATGAGCAGTTCTTC. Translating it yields CASSQPGQGLNEQFF.

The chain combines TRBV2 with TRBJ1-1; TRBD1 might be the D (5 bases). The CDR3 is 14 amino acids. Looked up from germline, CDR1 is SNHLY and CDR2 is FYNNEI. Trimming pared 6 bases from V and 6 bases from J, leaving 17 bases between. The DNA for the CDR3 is TGTGCCAGCAGCGGGGGACTCGTGAAGGCTGAAGCTTTCTTT. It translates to CASSGGLVKAEAFF.

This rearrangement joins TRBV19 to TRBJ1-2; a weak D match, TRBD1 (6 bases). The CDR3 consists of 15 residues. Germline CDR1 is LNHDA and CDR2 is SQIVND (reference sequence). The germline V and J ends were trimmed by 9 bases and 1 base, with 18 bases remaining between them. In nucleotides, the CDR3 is TGTGCCAGCAACCCCGACAGGCAACTTAACTATGGCTACACCTTC. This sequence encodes CASNPDRQLNYGYTF. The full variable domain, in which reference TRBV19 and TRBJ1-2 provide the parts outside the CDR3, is DGGITQSPKYLFRKEGQNVTLSCEQNLNHDAMYWYRQDPGQGLRLIYYSQIVNDFQKGDIAEGYSVSREKKESFPLTVTSAQKNPTAFYLCASNPDRQLNYGYTFGSGTRLTVV.

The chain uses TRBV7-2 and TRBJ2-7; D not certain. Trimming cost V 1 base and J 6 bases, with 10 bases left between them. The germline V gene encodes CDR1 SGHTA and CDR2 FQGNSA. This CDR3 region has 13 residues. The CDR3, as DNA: TGTGCCAGCAGCTTAGATGGGCGTGGCGAGCAGTACTTC. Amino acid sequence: CASSLDGRGEQYF.

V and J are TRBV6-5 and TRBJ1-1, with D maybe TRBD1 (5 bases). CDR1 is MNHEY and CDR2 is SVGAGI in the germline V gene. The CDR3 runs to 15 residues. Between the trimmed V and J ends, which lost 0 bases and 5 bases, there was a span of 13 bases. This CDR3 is CASSYSRGGWTEAFF. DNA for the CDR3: TGTGCCAGCAGTTACTCTAGGGGAGGGTGGACTGAAGCTTTCTTT.

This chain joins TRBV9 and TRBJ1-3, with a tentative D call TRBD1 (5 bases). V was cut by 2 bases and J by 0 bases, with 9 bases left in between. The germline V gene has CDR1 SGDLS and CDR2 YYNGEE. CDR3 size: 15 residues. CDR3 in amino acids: CASSVDDSSGNTIYF. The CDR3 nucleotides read TGTGCCAGCAGCGTTGATGACAGCTCTGGAAACACCATATATTTT.

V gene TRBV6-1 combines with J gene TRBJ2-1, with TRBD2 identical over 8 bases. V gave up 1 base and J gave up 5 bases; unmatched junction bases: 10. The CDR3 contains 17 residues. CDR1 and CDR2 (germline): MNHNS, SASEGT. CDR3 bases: TGTGCCAGCAGTGAAGAAGGGTGGAGGACTAGCAACAATGAGCAGTTCTTC. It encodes CASSEEGWRTSNNEQFF.

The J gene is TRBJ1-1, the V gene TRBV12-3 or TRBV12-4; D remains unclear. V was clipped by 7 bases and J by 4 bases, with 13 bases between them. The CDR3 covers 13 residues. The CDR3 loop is CASTMRESTEAFF. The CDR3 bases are TGTGCCAGCACGATGAGGGAAAGCACTGAAGCTTTCTTT.